The present entry profiles one TCR beta chain with its context. Its antigen remains unknown. The data were obtained in a study of cytomegalovirus exposure and HLA in healthy donors. CDR1 is MNHEY and CDR2 is SMNVEV in the germline V gene (reference sequence). V gave up 2 bases and J gave up 4 bases; unmatched junction bases: 1. This CDR3 comprises 13 residues. Regarding the study as a whole: A previous analysis found most TCR beta V segments productive roughly 90% or roughly 30% of the time.

The PCR was carried out with 60 Vbeta primers and 13 Jbeta primers. Repertoires were generated with immunoSEQ multiplex PCR, while TCRdb's copy carries only in-frame clones and drops some. Of some 130,000 clones in the sample, approximately 90% are singletons; the top ten hold roughly 5.2%. The sequenced material came from PBMCs. This sequence was found in a woman aged 25-40 years in good health and CMV-seronegative. The chain links TRBV27 to TRBJ2-5, with TRBD1 matching over 7 bases. In DNA, the CDR3 is TGTGCCAGCAGTTTAGCAGGGGGAGAGACCCAGTACTTC. This codes for CASSLAGGETQYF.